This TCR beta chain emerged from a study of blood T cell repertoires in COVID-19. Across the study: Some COVID-19 samples were acute and others convalescent; all came from the United States, Italy and Spain.

This CDR3 contains 13 residues. V lost 2 bases to trimming and J lost 7 bases; unmatched junction nucleotides: 4. Germline CDR1 and CDR2: MDHEN and SYDVKM. TCRdb's copy holds only in-frame clones and misses some; the assay was immunoSEQ multiplex PCR. The sample carries some 210,000 clones, 92% recorded once. V gene TRBV28 combines with J gene TRBJ1-2; TRBD1 agrees at 7 bases. This sequence was found in a young man with acute or convalescent COVID-19. Specimen: peripheral blood. The CDR3 spells CASSLQGGFGYTF. CDR3 sequence (DNA): TGTGCCAGCAGTTTACAGGGGGGTTTTGGCTACACCTTC.